This record concerns one T cell receptor (beta chain) sequence. Antigen: not known. Other DNA sequences in the same sample also yield this CDR3. Repertoires were generated with immunoSEQ multiplex PCR, while TCRdb's copy carries only in-frame clones and drops some. This table holds approximately 1.5 million clones, about 98.5% found once. The donors were all Caucasian adults (living in Nashville, Tennessee). The data belong to a study of shared clonotypes between healthy human individuals. Study-wide results and limits: The study found lower generation probabilities in non-shared clonotypes than in those shared by all four donors.

Trimming took off 1 base at V and 4 bases at J, with 5 bases between the two ends. The V gene's germline CDR1 is SGHRS and CDR2 YFSETQ. The CDR3 spans 13 residues. Sequences were obtained from naive CD4+ T cells sorted from blood. Subset described: CD45RA+ positively selected. The clonotype comes from a man between 25 and 39 years old in good health. The gene calls are TRBV5-1 and TRBJ2-2; D is uncertain. The CDR3 nucleotides are TGCGCCAGCAGCTTGAGTGGCACCGGGGAGCTGTTTTTT. Protein product: CASSLSGTGELFF.